This T cell receptor (beta chain) is drawn from a study of beta chain features in type 1 diabetes. This clone came up a few times. As yet, its antigen is unknown. Isolated RNA was reverse transcribed in full, so expressed TCRB transcripts were sequenced. Only in-frame clones appear in the TCRdb table, and some are missing; sequencing was by immunoSEQ multiplex PCR. The table shows hundreds of thousands of clones, with around 15% occurring only once. General observations from the study: Cells expressing TCR highly could be over-represented by cDNA sequencing. Shorter TCRB CDR3s, moderately but significantly so, were found in Type 1 diabetes patients in all four CD4+ subsets.

Each donor gave one heparinised blood draw averaging about 110 mL. The sequencing input was naive CD4+ T cells from blood. The receptor's source is a man aged 18 to 30 with type 1 diabetes.

The CDR3 coding sequence is TGCGCCAGCAGCCAAGCGGACACAGATACGCAGTATTTT. It yields the protein CASSQADTDTQYF. V usage is TRBV4-3 and J usage is TRBJ2-3; D not resolved. The CDR3 loop spans 13 amino acids. Germline V gene data show CDR1 as LGHNA and CDR2 as YSLEER. Trimming shortened V by 1 base and J by 2 bases, and 4 bases separated the two germline ends.